These T cell receptor beta chains were read from a single sample in a study of CD4 T cells in relation to SARS-CoV-2 and coronaviruses. Clones were read by immunoSEQ multiplex PCR, and TCRdb kept only the in-frame ones, dropping some. Of 30,000 or so clones in the sample, about three quarters are singletons; the top ten hold roughly 20%. Their recognized antigens are unknown. Sequenced material: CD4+ T cells from PBMCs, cultured in vitro. These receptors all stem from a human donor in good health. Both conserved end residues are part of each CDR3. D genes are given only for firm matches. Some rows mark clone size as missing; the rest say once, few, many or name a class of expanded clone.

.,TRBJ2-7,TRBD1,TRBV19,CASSILGGTGSYEQYF,TGTGCCAGTAGTATACTGGGCGGGACAGGCTCCTACGAGCAGTACTTC
.,TRBJ2-1,TRBD2,TRBV9,CASSVATEASGRVHNEQFF,TGTGCCAGCAGCGTAGCTACAGAGGCTAGCGGGCGGGTCCACAATGAGCAGTTCTTC
few,TRBJ1-5,TRBD1,TRBV6-6,CASSYGGQGDQPQHF,TGTGCCAGCAGTTACGGGGGACAGGGAGATCAGCCCCAGCATTTT
few,TRBJ2-1,.,TRBV19,CASSPRYNEQFF,TGTGCCAGTAGCCCCAGGTACAATGAGCAGTTCTTC
.,TRBJ1-5,.,TRBV9,CASSVRGDSNQPQHF,TGTGCCAGCAGCGTGAGGGGGGATAGCAATCAGCCCCAGCATTTT
.,TRBJ1-5,.,TRBV6-2/TRBV6-3,CASSSTGNNQPQHF,TGTGCCAGCAGCTCTACAGGGAACAATCAGCCCCAGCATTTT
.,TRBJ2-5,TRBD1,TRBV9,CASSAGQGGWETQYF,TGTGCCAGCAGCGCAGGACAGGGAGGTTGGGAGACCCAGTACTTC
.,TRBJ2-1,.,TRBV27,CASSLSPARDEQFF,TGTGCCAGCAGTCTAAGCCCCGCCAGGGATGAGCAGTTCTTC
.,TRBJ1-2,.,TRBV2,CASRPVEVLRSGYTF,TGTGCCAGCAGACCCGTCGAGGTCTTAAGGAGTGGCTACACCTTC
.,TRBJ2-5,.,TRBV6-5,CASSHGIQETQYF,TGTGCCAGCAGTCACGGGATACAAGAGACCCAGTACTTC
.,TRBJ2-1,.,TRBV5-4,CASSLGGNTYNEQFF,TGTGCCAGCAGCCTAGGTGGGAACACCTACAATGAGCAGTTCTTC
.,TRBJ2-1,TRBD2,TRBV27,CASSPGSGRLLYNEQFF,TGTGCCAGCTCCCCTGGGAGCGGGAGACTACTATACAATGAGCAGTTCTTC
.,TRBJ2-7,.,TRBV6-6,CASSYLDRSEQYF,TGTGCCAGCAGTTACTTAGACAGGTCCGAGCAGTACTTC
.,TRBJ2-1,.,TRBV6-2/TRBV6-3,CASSSFGGRYNEQFF,TGTGCCAGCAGTTCCTTTGGCGGGCGGTACAATGAGCAGTTCTTC
.,TRBJ2-3,TRBD2,TRBV11-2,CASSLGRGGRTDTQYF,TGTGCCAGCAGCTTGGGCCGGGGGGGACGCACAGATACGCAGTATTTT
.,TRBJ2-3,.,TRBV4-3,CASSQEGGQTDTQYF,TGCGCCAGCAGCCAAGAAGGTGGACAGACAGATACGCAGTATTTT
few,TRBJ2-7,.,TRBV7-9,CASSLGEAHYYEQYF,TGTGCCAGCAGCTTAGGGGAGGCACATTACTACGAGCAGTACTTC
few,TRBJ2-7,TRBD1,TRBV5-1,CASSQDTGGGSYEQYF,TGCGCCAGCAGCCAGGACACAGGGGGAGGCTCCTACGAGCAGTACTTC
.,TRBJ2-1,TRBD2,TRBV7-9,CASSRKGTSGYNEQFF,TGTGCCAGCAGCCGGAAGGGGACTAGCGGCTACAATGAGCAGTTCTTC
.,TRBJ2-3,.,TRBV18,CASSPVFGGVGDTQYF,TGTGCCAGCTCACCAGTGTTCGGGGGTGTTGGAGATACGCAGTATTTT
.,TRBJ1-1,.,TRBV4-3,CASSQDLGGVRTEAFF,TGCGCCAGCAGCCAAGATTTGGGGGGCGTAAGGACTGAAGCTTTCTTT
.,TRBJ1-2,.,TRBV5-4,CASSSDRGFGYTF,TGTGCCAGCAGTTCCGACCGGGGGTTTGGCTACACCTTC
.,TRBJ1-4,.,TRBV7-9,CASSLGGVSQEKLFF,TGTGCCAGCAGCTTAGGAGGGGTGTCACAAGAAAAACTGTTTTTT
once,TRBJ1-4,.,TRBV7-2,CASSLATVGRGEKLFF,TGTGCCAGCAGCTTAGCGACCGTTGGGCGGGGGGAAAAACTGTTTTTT
.,TRBJ2-3,.,TRBV19,CASRRAGPGDTQYF,TGTGCCAGCCGACGGGCGGGACCGGGGGATACGCAGTATTTT
.,TRBJ1-2,.,TRBV5-1,CASSLFPASYGYTF,TGCGCCAGCAGCTTGTTCCCGGCGTCCTATGGCTACACCTTC
few,TRBJ2-7,TRBD1,TRBV11-2,CASSPRDRPHYEQYF,TGTGCCAGCAGCCCTCGGGACAGGCCCCACTACGAGCAGTACTTC
.,TRBJ2-5,.,TRBV11-2,CASSLNLGETQYF,TGTGCCAGCAGCTTGAACCTTGGGGAGACCCAGTACTTC
.,TRBJ2-7,.,TRBV19,CASSFRVTYEQYF,TGTGCCAGTAGTTTCAGGGTTACCTACGAGCAGTACTTC
.,TRBJ1-2,TRBD1,TRBV20-1,CSAERGRGYTF,TGCAGTGCTGAAAGGGGGCGAGGCTACACCTTC
.,TRBJ1-5,TRBD1,TRBV2,CASCGQGDQPQHF,TGTGCCAGCTGCGGACAGGGTGATCAGCCCCAGCATTTT
.,TRBJ2-5,TRBD1,TRBV27,CASRVYRGGKETQYF,TGTGCCAGCAGGGTTTACAGGGGTGGAAAAGAGACCCAGTACTTC
few,TRBJ2-1,TRBD2,TRBV3-1/TRBV3-2,CASSQQYTSGRADEQFF,TGTGCCAGCAGCCAACAGTATACTAGCGGGAGAGCTGATGAGCAGTTCTTC
once,TRBJ2-5,.,TRBV9,CTSSVNLGGETQYF,TGTACCAGCAGCGTAAATCTGGGGGGAGAGACCCAGTACTTC
once,TRBJ2-2,TRBD1,TRBV10-3,CAISLRGPNTGELFF,TGTGCCATCAGTCTCAGGGGGCCGAACACCGGGGAGCTGTTTTTT
.,TRBJ2-2,.,TRBV18,CASSSPAGQNTGELFF,TGTGCCAGCTCATCCCCCGCGGGACAAAACACCGGGGAGCTGTTTTTT
.,TRBJ1-6,.,TRBV5-4,CASSWPGGSPLHF,TGTGCCAGCAGCTGGCCCGGTGGCTCACCCCTCCACTTT
.,TRBJ1-6,TRBD1,TRBV6-6,CASSLNPGQGAPLHF,TGTGCCAGCAGTTTAAACCCGGGACAGGGTGCACCCCTCCACTTT
.,TRBJ2-1,TRBD2,TRBV4-3,CASSQGGAGGGSYNEQFF,TGCGCCAGCAGCCAGGGGGGGGCGGGGGGCGGCTCCTACAATGAGCAGTTCTTC
.,TRBJ2-7,TRBD1,TRBV5-1,CASSTPGQAYEQYF,TGCGCCAGCAGCACGCCGGGACAGGCCTACGAGCAGTACTTC
.,TRBJ2-5,.,TRBV3-1/TRBV3-2,CASSQDWETQYF,TGTGCCAGCAGCCAAGATTGGGAGACCCAGTACTTC
.,TRBJ2-1,.,TRBV4-3,CASSQSPGGYSYNEQFF,TGCGCCAGCAGCCAATCCCCGGGGGGCTATTCATACAATGAGCAGTTCTTC
.,TRBJ2-7,TRBD2,TRBV9,CASSVVASGGDEQYF,TGTGCCAGCAGCGTAGTAGCTAGCGGGGGCGACGAGCAGTACTTC
.,TRBJ2-3,TRBD1,TRBV6-5,CASTTEGASTDTQYF,TGTGCCAGCACTACCGAGGGGGCTAGCACAGATACGCAGTATTTT
.,TRBJ2-7,.,TRBV6-2/TRBV6-3,CASSYSGPPAAYEQYF,TGTGCCAGCAGTTACTCGGGGCCGCCCGCGGCCTACGAGCAGTACTTC
.,TRBJ2-5,TRBD2,TRBV19,CASSWREGRETQYF,TGTGCCAGTAGTTGGCGGGAGGGCCGAGAGACCCAGTACTTC
.,TRBJ2-7,.,TRBV19,CASSLRAVGSAHTQYF,TGTGCCAGTAGTCTAAGGGCGGTTGGCAGCGCTCACACGCAGTACTTC
.,TRBJ2-1,.,TRBV6-5,CASPNRYNEQFF,TGTGCCAGCCCGAACAGGTACAATGAGCAGTTCTTC
.,TRBJ2-3,TRBD2,TRBV5-1,CASGNSGSWADTQYF,TGCGCCAGCGGAAATAGCGGGAGTTGGGCAGATACGCAGTATTTT
medium-sized,TRBJ2-5,TRBD2,TRBV7-2,CASSKLFGAGGETQYF,TGTGCCAGCAGCAAGTTGTTCGGCGCGGGGGGAGAGACCCAGTACTTC
.,TRBJ1-1,.,TRBV6-4,CASSPEGSTEAFF,TGTGCCAGCAGTCCAGAAGGGTCAACTGAAGCTTTCTTT
.,TRBJ1-6,.,TRBV5-3,CARSLNPSSSYNSPLHF,TGTGCCAGAAGCTTGAACCCCTCCAGCTCCTATAATTCACCCCTCCACTTT
few,TRBJ2-7,.,TRBV7-2,CASSFDLAEQYF,TGTGCCAGCAGCTTCGACCTGGCCGAGCAGTACTTC
.,TRBJ1-2,TRBD1,TRBV10-3,CAIRDRGLTNYGYTF,TGTGCCATCAGGGACAGGGGATTAACTAACTATGGCTACACCTTC
.,TRBJ1-5,.,TRBV6-5,CASNNPGFVPQHF,TGTGCCAGCAACAACCCCGGGTTTGTGCCCCAGCATTTT
.,TRBJ2-3,.,TRBV12-5,CASGLGGGPTDTQYF,TGTGCTAGTGGTTTAGGGGGGGGCCCCACAGATACGCAGTATTTT
few,TRBJ1-4,TRBD1,TRBV5-1,CASSLDRGVNEKLFF,TGCGCCAGCAGCTTAGACAGGGGAGTAAATGAAAAACTGTTTTTT
.,TRBJ2-2,TRBD2,TRBV3-1/TRBV3-2,CASSPGGANTGELFF,TGTGCCAGCAGTCCGGGGGGGGCGAACACCGGGGAGCTGTTTTTT
.,TRBJ2-6,.,TRBV10-3,CAIGNIDSGANVLTF,TGTGCCATCGGAAACATCGACTCTGGGGCCAACGTCCTGACTTTC
.,TRBJ1-1,.,TRBV19,CASSIDWEVRAEAFF,TGTGCCAGTAGTATAGATTGGGAGGTTCGGGCTGAAGCTTTCTTT